Included here is one T cell receptor beta chain sequence, with context. Its antigen is not known. This entry comes from a study of vaccination and CD4 T cells after COVID-19. Study summary: Every participant was given two doses of BNT162b2 or mRNA-1273 vaccine.

Study-wide findings and caveats: Convalescent patients' clones that were vaccine-specific were spike mono-reactive in 304 of 307 cases.

CDR1 SNHLY and CDR2 FYNNEI come from the germline V gene. V dropped 2 bases and J dropped 3 bases, with 8 bases sitting between them. The CDR3 is made up of 13 amino acids. Cultured CD4+ T cell DNA was sequenced using the Oncomine TCR Beta short-read assay. Extraction of genomic DNA was performed on cultured CD4+ T cells. TCRdb recomputed calls from the PCR reads with MiXCR, one row per CDR3 protein. Of 15,000 to 20,000 distinct CDR3 sequences listed, around 61% are singletons. This sample's treatment: approximately nine-day PBMC culture with coronavirus spike peptide pools or control peptides (ViraFEST assay). ViraFEST used peptide pools to expand antigen-specific T cells before TCR sequencing.

J is TRBJ2-7 and V is TRBV2; D unclear. Sequenced sample: CD4+ T cells from blood, cultured in vitro. The source of this sequence is a human donor who had recovered from COVID-19. This chain's CDR3 is CASSERLRYEQYF. In DNA, the CDR3 is TGTGCCAGCAGTGAAAGGCTGCGCTACGAGCAGTACTTC.